The rows below give T cell receptor beta chains drawn from one sample of a study of OX40 agonist ivuxolimab in advanced cancers. Only in-frame clones appear in the TCRdb table, and some are missing; sequencing was by immunoSEQ multiplex PCR. The sample has about 110,000 clones, 85% to 95% seen once; the top ten hold approximately 0.63%. Sequencing used CD4+ or CD8+ T cells sorted from blood, obtained in a trial of the OX40 agonist ivuxolimab. The receptor source for this set is an adult with an advanced solid tumor such as melanoma, head and neck, liver or kidney cancer. CDR3s include the opening cysteine and the closing phenylalanine or tryptophan. Not every row has a clone size; where given, it reads once, few, many or a size class.

size: .; V: TRBV28; J: TRBJ2-7; CDR3: CASSFPGTTGEQYF
size: once; V: TRBV5-6; J: TRBJ1-3; CDR3: CASSMDRLTGNTIYF
size: .; V: TRBV11-3; J: TRBJ2-6; CDR3: CASMPPDRALSGANVLTF
size: few; V: TRBV5-1; J: TRBJ1-2; CDR3: CASSQDDNYGYTF
size: .; V: TRBV6-1; J: TRBJ2-5; CDR3: CASSDHRVGETQYF
size: .; V: TRBV10-2; J: TRBJ1-2; CDR3: CASSEVHDRGGYTF
size: .; V: TRBV5-1; J: TRBJ2-7; CDR3: CASSLATLYEQYF
size: .; V: TRBV11-2; J: TRBJ2-1; CDR3: CASSLVLQTYNEQFF
size: .; V: TRBV7-8; J: TRBJ2-1; CDR3: CASSLGGGRYNEQFF
size: .; V: TRBV6-6; J: TRBJ1-1; CDR3: CASSPRLGEAFF
size: .; V: TRBV6-5; J: TRBJ2-7; CDR3: CASSYPHRGGYEQYF
size: .; V: TRBV27; J: TRBJ2-7; CDR3: CASSFQIGYPGTFTSYEQYF